Following are 15 T cell receptor beta chains from one sample sequenced in a study of long-term antiretroviral therapy in people with HIV. They ran version v3.0 of the immunoSEQ assay at survey level. The method was immunoSEQ multiplex PCR; TCRdb's version includes in-frame clones alone and lacks a portion of them. The sample includes 20,000 or so clones, about 80% of them seen just once. The specimen was unsorted PBMCs, collected 0.5 years before starting antiretroviral therapy. These receptors originate from a woman between 50 and 59 years old with HIV.

The gene calls are TRBV10-3 and TRBJ1-2; maybe TRBD1 (5 bases). The CDR3 is made up of 12 amino acids. V lost 8 bases and J 1 base, leaving 8 bases between the germline ends. Germline-derived CDR1 and CDR2 are ENHRY and SYGVKD. The CDR3 region is CAIRGGNYGYTF. The CDR3 bases are TGTGCCATCCGCGGGGGTAACTATGGCTACACCTTC.

The rearrangement links TRBV5-8 to TRBJ2-3; 12 bases match TRBD2. The germline V gene encodes CDR1 SGHTS and CDR2 YDEGEE. The CDR3 spans 16 residues. V lost 7 bases, J lost 6 bases, and 12 bases stayed unmatched. The CDR3 protein is CASYSGRLAGADTQYF. The CDR3 DNA is TGTGCCAGCTATTCTGGGAGACTAGCGGGGGCGGATACGCAGTATTTT.

This chain uses TRBV7-3 with TRBJ2-3, with D possibly matching TRBD1 (5 bases). V gave up 5 bases and J gave up 1 base, with 13 bases separating them. Germline assignment: CDR1 SGHTA and CDR2 FQGTGA. The length of the CDR3 is 15 residues. Here the CDR3 DNA reads TGTGCCAGCAGCGTGGGGCTAGGGGGCACAGATACGCAGTATTTT. Protein sequence: CASSVGLGGTDTQYF.

Only a few counts were recorded for this clone. CDR3 residues: CASSPYRSYEQYV. As DNA, the CDR3 is TGTGCCAGCAGTCCGTACAGGTCCTACGAGCAGTACGTC. The gene calls are TRBV27 and TRBJ2-7, with TRBD1 as a possible D gene (5 bases). Germline V gene sequence: CDR1 MNHEY, CDR2 SMNVEV (reference sequence). V shed 5 bases and J shed 1 base, with 9 bases lying between them. CDR3 size: 13 residues.

The J gene is TRBJ1-6, the V gene TRBV11-2; D is uncertain. Germline V gives CDR1 SGHAT, CDR2 FQNNGV. The V end lost 1 base, the J end lost 14 bases, and 9 bases lay between the germline ends. The CDR3 spans 12 residues. The CDR3 DNA reads as TGTGCCAGCAGCTTAGCCCCTAGGGCCCTCCACTTT. Protein sequence: CASSLAPRALHF.

The chain has TRBV30 and TRBJ2-5; the match to TRBD1 covers 7 bases. Germline trimming cut 2 bases from V and 4 bases from J; bases unmatched to any gene: 7. The CDR3 has 14 amino acids. The V gene's germline CDR1 is GTSNPN and CDR2 SVGIG (reference sequence). The CDR3 nucleotides are TGTGCCTGGAGTATTAGGGGGCAGCGAGAGACCCAGTACTTC. It specifies CAWSIRGQRETQYF.

This chain connects TRBV6-4 to TRBJ2-3; 12 bases line up with TRBD2. CDR1 and CDR2 from the germline V gene are MRHNA and SNTAGT. The length of the CDR3 is 16 residues. V lost 6 bases, J lost 6 bases, and 10 bases stayed unmatched. The CDR3 region is CASRPSLAGGLDTQYF. In nucleotides, the CDR3 is TGTGCCAGCAGGCCCTCGCTAGCGGGGGGGCTGGATACGCAGTATTTT.

This chain connects TRBV6-6 to TRBJ2-7; possibly TRBD2 for D (5 bases). Trimming removed 5 bases from V and 1 base from J, with 12 bases in between. CDR3 size: 14 residues. Germline V lookup: CDR1 MNHNY, CDR2 SVGAGI (reference sequence). CDR3 nucleotide sequence: TGTGCCAGCAGTCCCGGGAAGGGTTCCTACGAGCAGTACGTC. This sequence encodes CASSPGKGSYEQYV.

The chain carries TRBV4-1 and TRBJ1-3; 10 nucleotides line up with TRBD1. The ends lost 4 bases at V and 4 bases at J; junction bases unmatched: 4. The V gene's germline CDR1 is MGHRA and CDR2 YSYEKL. The CDR3 is 15 amino acids. The CDR3 DNA reads as TGCGCCAGCAGCCGAGACAGGGGGCACGGAAACACCATATATTTT. Amino acid sequence: CASSRDRGHGNTIYF.

The gene calls are TRBV18 and TRBJ2-1; 9 nucleotides match TRBD2. Germline V gene lookup returns CDR1 KGHSH and CDR2 LQKENI. CDR3 size: 14 residues. V trimming: 2 bases; J trimming: 5 bases; junction bases outside the gene matches: 1. CDR3 protein: CASSPIAGDNEQFF. Written as DNA, the CDR3 is TGTGCCAGCTCACCAATAGCGGGGGACAATGAGCAGTTCTTC.

This chain connects TRBV29-1 to TRBJ2-5; no definite D call. V was pared by 7 bases and J by 5 bases, with 11 bases between. Germline V gene lookup returns CDR1 SQVTM and CDR2 ANQGSEA. There are 11 residues in the CDR3. CDR3 sequence (DNA): TGCAGCGCTTGGGTGGGGGAGACCCAGTACTTC. Amino acids: CSAWVGETQYF.

The rearrangement joins TRBV11-3 to TRBJ2-5, with 10 bases lining up with TRBD2. Germline V CDR1 and CDR2: SGHNT, YENEEA. The CDR3 runs 14 residues. Losses at the gene ends were 4 bases for V and 3 bases for J; bases not matched to a gene: 2. CDR3 protein: CASSSSGGKETQYF. As DNA, the CDR3 is TGTGCCAGCAGCTCTAGCGGGGGAAAAGAGACCCAGTACTTC.

The chain links TRBV6-6 to TRBJ1-6; the match to TRBD1 covers 9 bases. The junction had 11 bases not matched to a gene; V was cut back by 6 bases and J by 8 bases. The CDR3 has 16 amino acids. Per the germline V gene, CDR1 is MNHNY and CDR2 is SVGAGI (reference sequence). The CDR3 sequence: CASRGRQTGGDSPLHF. The CDR3 region has the DNA TGTGCCAGCAGGGGCCGACAAACAGGGGGCGATTCACCCCTCCACTTT.

The V call is TRBV5-4, the J call TRBJ1-4; D is ambiguous. V gave up 3 bases and J gave up 8 bases, with 11 bases separating them. Germline CDR1 and CDR2: SGHNT and YYREEE (reference sequence). This CDR3 has 13 residues. CDR3 DNA sequence: TGTGCCAGCAGCTCCAACACTGAGGAAAAACTGTTTTTT. Encoded protein: CASSSNTEEKLFF.

This sequence joins TRBV30 and TRBJ1-2; D is perhaps TRBD1 (5 bases). The V gene lost 3 bases and the J gene lost 7 bases, with 9 bases spanning the gap. In germline, CDR1 is GTSNPN, CDR2 SVGIG (reference sequence). The CDR3 spans 11 residues. CDR3 nucleotides: TGTGCCTGGAGCCCAGGGATTGGCTACACCTTC. It codes for CAWSPGIGYTF. Full variable domain (missing parts from reference TRBV30 and TRBJ1-2): SQTIHQWPATLVQPVGSPLSLECTVEGTSNPNLYWYRQAAGRGLQLLFYSVGIGQISSEVPQNLSASRPQDRQFILSSKKLLLSDSGFYLCAWSPGIGYTFGSGTRLTVV.